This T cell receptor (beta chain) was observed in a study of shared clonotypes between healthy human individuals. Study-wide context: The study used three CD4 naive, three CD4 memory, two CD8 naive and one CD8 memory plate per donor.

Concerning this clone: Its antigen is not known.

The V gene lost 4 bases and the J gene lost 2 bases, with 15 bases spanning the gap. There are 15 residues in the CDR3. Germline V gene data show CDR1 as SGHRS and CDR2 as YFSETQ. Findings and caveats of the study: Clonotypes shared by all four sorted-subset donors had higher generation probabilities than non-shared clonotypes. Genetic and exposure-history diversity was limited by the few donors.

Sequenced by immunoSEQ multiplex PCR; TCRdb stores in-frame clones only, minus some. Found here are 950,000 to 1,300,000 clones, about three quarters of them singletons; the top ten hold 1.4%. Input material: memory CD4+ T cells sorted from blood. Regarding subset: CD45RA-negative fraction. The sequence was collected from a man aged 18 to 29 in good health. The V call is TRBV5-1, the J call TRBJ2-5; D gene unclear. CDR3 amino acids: CASSPLPGRQETQYF. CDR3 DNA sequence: TGCGCCAGCAGCCCCCTCCCCGGCCGGCAAGAGACCCAGTACTTC. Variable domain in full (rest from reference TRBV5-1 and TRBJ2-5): KAGVTQTPRYLIKTRGQQVTLSCSPISGHRSVSWYQQTPGQGLQFLFEYFSETQRNKGNFPGRFSGRQFSNSRSEMNVSTLELGDSALYLCASSPLPGRQETQYFGPGTRLLVL.